This T cell receptor (beta chain) was captured by sequencing in a study of T cells after posttransplantation cyclophosphamide. Using immunoSEQ multiplex PCR, the repertoire was profiled, and TCRdb retains in-frame clones only, with some absent. The data list 6,500 to 9,000 clones, none observed once; around 9.3% falls to the top ten. Busulfan-fludarabine conditioning, marrow transplant, and cyclophosphamide on days +3 and +4 were administered. The V end lost 6 bases, the J end lost 1 base, and 10 bases lay between the germline ends. CDR3 length: 14 residues. Looked up from germline, CDR1 is ENHRY and CDR2 is SYGVKD. The study's findings and limits: Later post-transplant blood repertoires were often dominated by donor CD8+ memory clones. Recipient CMV seropositivity and CMV reactivation strongly tracked TRB clonality. TRB overlap between skin or GI tissue T cells and blood was limited.

By sample share, this clone is medium-sized. Its antigen is unknown. The chain carries TRBV10-3 and TRBJ1-3, with a possible D match to TRBD1 (6 bases). This TCR was sampled from a female patient aged 50 to 60 who received an allogeneic stem cell transplant from a related donor, was CMV-positive, and had no GVHD. Some T cells may be the graft donor's. This material consisted of PBMCs, taken after allogeneic stem cell transplant with posttransplant cyclophosphamide. The CDR3: CAISPQGSGNTIYF. In nucleotides, the CDR3 is TGTGCCATCAGCCCACAGGGTTCTGGAAACACCATATATTTT.